These 32 T cell receptor beta chains were all obtained from the same sample, sequenced in a study of shared clonotypes between healthy human individuals. Sequencing used immunoSEQ multiplex PCR; TCRdb keeps in-frame clones, though not all of them. Of around 700,000 clones listed, 74% were seen once; the top ten hold approximately 1.8%. The sequencing input was memory CD4+ T cells sorted from blood. Subset denoted: CD45RA-negative fraction. These receptors came from a woman in her 30s in good health.

The V and J genes are TRBV30 and TRBJ2-1; 8 bases fit TRBD2. CDR1 is GTSNPN, CDR2 SVGIG, per germline (reference sequence). V shed 1 base and J 3 bases; nucleotides not matched to a gene: 5. The CDR3 sequence is 15 residues long. CDR3 coding DNA: TGTGCCTGGAGTGGTGGGCTAGCGGGCTACAATGAGCAGTTCTTC. It yields the protein CAWSGGLAGYNEQFF.

V and J are TRBV5-1 and TRBJ2-1; D remains unclear. The CDR3 extends over 15 amino acids. Germline V gene data show CDR1 as SGHRS and CDR2 as YFSETQ. Trimming removed 0 bases at V and 4 bases at J, with 11 bases between. The CDR3 region has the DNA TGCGCCAGCAGCTTGGACAGTATGGGATACAATGAGCAGTTCTTC. Its protein product is CASSLDSMGYNEQFF.

With respect to this clone: Being one base from a much bigger clone, this may be a read error. The same CDR3 also results from other DNA sequences found in this sample. The genes are TRBV5-4 and TRBJ2-5; the D is unclear. Trimming took off 2 bases at V and 2 bases at J, with 4 bases between the two ends. CDR1 is SGHNT and CDR2 is YYREEE in the germline V gene (reference sequence). The CDR3 has 12 amino acids. CDR3 in DNA: TGTGCCAGCAGCTTAGGACAAGAGACCCAGTACTTC. Residues: CASSLGQETQYF. Using reference TRBV5-4 and TRBJ2-5 for the parts outside the CDR3, the full variable domain is ETGVTQSPTHLIKTRGQQVTLRCSSQSGHNTVSWYQQALGQGPQFIFQYYREEENGRGNFPPRFSGLQFPNYSSELNVNALELDDSALYLCASSLGQETQYFGPGTRLLVL.

The genes are TRBV7-9 and TRBJ2-3, with D possibly TRBD1 on 5 matching bases. This CDR3 region has 15 residues. V was shortened by 5 bases and J by 0 bases, with 12 bases between the two germline ends. Germline V gives CDR1 SEHNR, CDR2 FQNEAQ (reference sequence). The CDR3, as DNA: TGTGCCAGCAGCCCGGCAGGGATAAGCACAGATACGCAGTATTTT. As protein: CASSPAGISTDTQYF.

The chain employs TRBV6-6 and TRBJ1-2; possibly TRBD1 for D (5 bases). Germline CDR1 MNHNY, CDR2 SVGAGI (reference sequence). The CDR3 is made up of 13 amino acids. The ends were cut back, 0 bases at V and 4 bases at J, with 6 bases in the middle. The CDR3: CASSYSGVYGYTF. The CDR3 DNA sequence: TGTGCCAGCAGTTACTCAGGGGTCTATGGCTACACCTTC.

The J gene is TRBJ1-5, the V gene TRBV19; 7 bases match TRBD1. Looked up from germline, CDR1 is LNHDA and CDR2 is SQIVND (reference sequence). V gave up 3 bases and J gave up 2 bases; unmatched junction bases: 4. The length of the CDR3 is 15 residues. The CDR3 reads CASSIRQGGNQPQHF. DNA for the CDR3: TGTGCCAGTAGTATTCGACAGGGTGGCAATCAGCCCCAGCATTTT.

V and J are TRBV29-1 and TRBJ1-1; a possible D gene is TRBD1 (6 bases). The CDR3 contains 12 residues. V was shortened by 7 bases and J by 4 bases, with 13 bases between the two germline ends. Germline values: CDR1 SQVTM, CDR2 ANQGSEA. The CDR3 region is CSGQRGGTEAFF. CDR3 coding DNA: TGCAGCGGGCAGAGGGGGGGCACTGAAGCTTTCTTT.

J is TRBJ2-7 and V is TRBV28; no clear D gene. Trimming left V 6 bases short and J 8 bases short, with 20 bases between. Germline-derived CDR1 and CDR2 are MDHEN and SYDVKM. CDR3 length: 14 residues. In DNA form, the CDR3 reads TGTGCCAGCAGCCTCCGACCCCCCCTAAGCCAGCAGTACTTC. Amino acids: CASSLRPPLSQQYF. Full variable domain (missing parts from reference TRBV28 and TRBJ2-7): DVKVTQSSRYLVKRTGEKVFLECVQDMDHENMFWYRQDPGLGLRLIYFSYDVKMKEKGDIPEGYSVSREKKERFSLILESASTNQTSMYLCASSLRPPLSQQYFGPGTRLTVT.

The chain uses TRBV25-1 and TRBJ2-3; possible D gene TRBD1, 6 bases. Trimming shortened V by 10 bases and J by 7 bases, and 24 bases separated the two germline ends. Per the germline V gene, CDR1 is MGHDK and CDR2 is SYGVNS. The CDR3 is 15 amino acids. The CDR3, as DNA: TGTGCCACTACCCAGGGGACCCAAGGGCGAAATACGCAGTATTTT. Amino acid sequence: CATTQGTQGRNTQYF.

As for this clone: This CDR3 is also generated by other DNA sequences in the sample. The V gene is TRBV4-1, the J gene TRBJ2-3; no firm D call. The V and J ends lost 2 bases and 2 bases respectively, with 2 bases between them. The V gene's germline CDR1 is MGHRA and CDR2 YSYEKL. The CDR3 is 12 amino acids. CDR3 in amino acids: CASSQSTDTQYF. The CDR3 region has the DNA TGCGCCAGCAGCCAATCCACAGATACGCAGTATTTT.

This sequence joins TRBV19 and TRBJ1-5; 10 positions agree with TRBD1. The CDR3 sequence is 16 residues long. Germline loops: CDR1 LNHDA, CDR2 SQIVND (reference sequence). Trimming at V came to 5 bases and at J to 1 base, leaving 5 bases not matched to a gene. CDR3 DNA: TGTGCCAGTAGTTTTCGGACAGGGGGGAGCAATCAGCCCCAGCATTTT. This codes for CASSFRTGGSNQPQHF. Complete variable domain (other parts from reference TRBV19 and TRBJ1-5): DGGITQSPKYLFRKEGQNVTLSCEQNLNHDAMYWYRQDPGQGLRLIYYSQIVNDFQKGDIAEGYSVSREKKESFPLTVTSAQKNPTAFYLCASSFRTGGSNQPQHFGDGTRLSIL.

The J gene is TRBJ2-3, the V gene TRBV28; 13 bases fit TRBD2. CDR3 size: 17 residues. Trimming at V came to 5 bases and at J to 0 bases, leaving 5 bases not matched to a gene. In germline, CDR1 is MDHEN, CDR2 SYDVKM. In DNA, the CDR3 is TGTGCCAGCAGTCTAGGGACTAGCGGGATAAGCACAGATACGCAGTATTTT. Residues: CASSLGTSGISTDTQYF.

The J gene is TRBJ2-1, the V gene TRBV5-1; 9 nucleotides line up with TRBD1. The CDR3 has 15 residues. V gave up 4 bases and J gave up 1 base; unmatched junction bases: 3. The germline V gene has CDR1 SGHRS and CDR2 YFSETQ. The CDR3 coding sequence is TGCGCCAGCAGCAACGGACAGGGGTCCTACAATGAGCAGTTCTTC. Encoded protein: CASSNGQGSYNEQFF.

This chain uses TRBV4-1 with TRBJ2-7, with TRBD2 identical over 7 bases. This CDR3 has 15 amino acids. CDR1 and CDR2 from the germline V gene are MGHRA and YSYEKL. Trimming took 3 bases from V and 7 from J; bases not matched to a gene: 12. The CDR3 sequence: CASSQQVGGPGEQYF. The CDR3 nucleotides read TGCGCCAGCAGCCAGCAGGTGGGAGGGCCGGGAGAGCAGTACTTC.

This clone showed up just once. This chain uses TRBV5-1 with TRBJ1-2; D not resolved. The length of the CDR3 is 13 residues. The V gene's germline CDR1 is SGHRS and CDR2 YFSETQ. Deletions cut 0 bases from V and 4 bases from J, with 7 bases between. The CDR3 protein is CASSLGPTYGYTF. The CDR3 DNA follows: TGCGCCAGCAGCTTGGGACCGACCTATGGCTACACCTTC.

Turning to this clone: Germline and junction disagree at one end, which may indicate a read error. This chain connects TRBV4-1 to TRBJ2-7; 10 bases match TRBD2. CDR3 length: 15 amino acids. In germline, CDR1 is MGHRA, CDR2 YSYEKL. CDR3 nucleotides: TGTGCCAGCAGCCAAGATCACGGGACTAGCGATGAGCAGTACTTC. It translates to CASSQDHGTSDEQYF.

J is TRBJ1-3 and V is TRBV6-1, with a weak D call TRBD1 (6 bases). The CDR3 runs to 15 residues. V gave up 8 bases and J gave up 0 bases, with 14 bases separating them. In germline, CDR1 is MNHNS, CDR2 SASEGT. CDR3 amino acids: CASEPGQSSGNTIYF. The CDR3 region has the DNA TGTGCCAGCGAACCTGGACAGAGCTCTGGAAACACCATATATTTT.

The chain uses TRBV6-5 and TRBJ2-7, with TRBD2 as a possible D gene (6 bases). This CDR3 is 16 amino acids long. V was cut by 0 bases and J by 7 bases, with 19 bases left in between. Germline V gives CDR1 MNHEY, CDR2 SVGAGI. The DNA of the CDR3 is TGTGCCAGCAGTTACTCCTGGGACTCCCAAGGGGTGGAGCAGTACTTC. Translating gives CASSYSWDSQGVEQYF.

This clone occurred a few times. This chain joins TRBV28 and TRBJ1-2, with D perhaps TRBD1 (6 bases). Germline V gives CDR1 MDHEN, CDR2 SYDVKM. This CDR3 has 14 amino acids. Trimming took off 6 bases at V and 1 base at J, with 12 bases between the two ends. CDR3 residues: CASSRTDVNYGYTF. CDR3 DNA: TGTGCCAGCAGCCGGACAGATGTTAACTATGGCTACACCTTC.

This clone was detected once. The chain couples TRBV13 to TRBJ1-1, with D unclear. V was pared by 3 bases and J by 1 base, with 6 bases between. Germline CDR1 and CDR2: PRHDT and FYEKMQ (reference sequence). CDR3 size: 13 residues. CDR3 sequence reads: CASSLRQNTEAFF. DNA of the CDR3: TGTGCCAGCAGCTTGAGACAGAACACTGAAGCTTTCTTT.

The rearrangement links TRBV2 to TRBJ1-1; D ambiguous. V was cut by 6 bases and J by 8 bases, with 16 bases left in between. This CDR3 contains 13 residues. Germline assignment: CDR1 SNHLY and CDR2 FYNNEI. This CDR3 reads CASRLPGSKEAFF. The CDR3 DNA follows: TGTGCCAGCAGATTGCCGGGATCCAAAGAAGCTTTCTTT.

The V gene is TRBV11-2, the J gene TRBJ2-7; no firm D call. This CDR3 region has 12 residues. Trimming cost V 7 bases and J 5 bases, with 12 bases left between them. The V gene's germline CDR1 is SGHAT and CDR2 FQNNGV. CDR3 region: CASTHFFHEQYF. CDR3 DNA sequence: TGTGCCAGCACCCACTTCTTCCACGAGCAGTACTTC.

This clone was seen once. At the DNA level, this CDR3 is encoded by other sequences in the same sample as well. CDR3 loop: CASSPSSGSYNEQFF. The CDR3 DNA is TGCGCCAGCAGCCCTTCTAGCGGCTCCTACAATGAGCAGTTCTTC. The chain has TRBV5-1 and TRBJ2-1; the match to TRBD2 covers 7 bases. The length of the CDR3 is 15 residues. Germline-derived CDR1 and CDR2 are SGHRS and YFSETQ. V lost 4 bases and J lost 0; bases outside the gene matches: 4.

The CDR3 DNA sequence: TGCGCCAGCAGCTTGGTCGGCGGGACCTACAATGAGCAGTTCTTC. Its protein is CASSLVGGTYNEQFF. The chain combines TRBV5-1 with TRBJ2-1; D may be TRBD2 (6 bases). V lost 0 bases and J 2 bases, leaving 9 bases between the germline ends. The V gene's germline CDR1 is SGHRS and CDR2 YFSETQ. CDR3 size: 15 residues. Full variable domain (remainder filled in from reference TRBV5-1 and TRBJ2-1): KAGVTQTPRYLIKTRGQQVTLSCSPISGHRSVSWYQQTPGQGLQFLFEYFSETQRNKGNFPGRFSGRQFSNSRSEMNVSTLELGDSALYLCASSLVGGTYNEQFFGPGTRLTVL.

CDR3 DNA sequence: TGTGCCAGTAGTATCACTAGTACCTCGACCACTGAAGCTTTCTTT. Protein product: CASSITSTSTTEAFF. V is TRBV19 and J is TRBJ1-1; unclear D gene. V lost 3 bases and J lost 4, with 15 bases in between. The germline V gene encodes CDR1 LNHDA and CDR2 SQIVND (reference sequence). The CDR3 contains 15 residues.

With respect to this clone: A much larger clone lies one base from this, so it may be a read error. The rearrangement joins TRBV28 to TRBJ1-3; D unresolved. V was clipped by 5 bases and J by 0 bases, with 5 bases between them. CDR3 length equals 13 residues. Germline values: CDR1 MDHEN, CDR2 SYDVKM. The CDR3 DNA sequence: TGTGCCAGCAGTGGAGACTCTGGAAACACCATATATTTT. It is translated as CASSGDSGNTIYF.

This sequence joins TRBV5-1 and TRBJ2-2; D is possibly TRBD1 (6 bases). V was trimmed by 4 bases and J by 6 bases, leaving 10 bases between them. CDR1 SGHRS and CDR2 YFSETQ come from the germline V gene. The length of the CDR3 is 13 residues. CDR3 protein: CASSVGAAGELFF. The CDR3 DNA reads as TGCGCCAGCAGCGTGGGGGCGGCCGGGGAGCTGTTTTTT.

The V gene is TRBV10-2, the J gene TRBJ2-6; either TRBD1 or TRBD2 may fit D (5 bases each). The CDR3 contains 15 residues. V gave up 6 bases and J gave up 4 bases, with 13 bases separating them. CDR1 and CDR2 from the germline V gene are WSHSY and SAAADI. The CDR3 DNA sequence: TGCGCCAGCAGCACCGGGGCGTCCGGGGCCAACGTCCTGACTTTC. This codes for CASSTGASGANVLTF.

This chain links TRBV25-1 with TRBJ2-4; D possibly corresponds to TRBD2 (5 bases). The germline V gene encodes CDR1 MGHDK and CDR2 SYGVNS. V was cut by 4 bases and J by 5 bases, with 15 bases left in between. The length of the CDR3 is 15 residues. The CDR3 spells CASSVSRETQNIQYF. In DNA form, the CDR3 reads TGTGCCAGCAGTGTTAGTCGGGAAACTCAAAACATTCAGTACTTC. Complete variable domain (other parts from reference TRBV25-1 and TRBJ2-4): EADIYQTPRYLVIGTGKKITLECSQTMGHDKMYWYQQDPGMELHLIHYSYGVNSTEKGDLSSESTVSRIRTEHFPLTLESARPSHTSQYLCASSVSRETQNIQYFGAGTRLSVL.

This clone showed up just a few times. CDR3 region: CASSRLAGINEQFF. The CDR3 DNA sequence: TGTGCCAGCAGTCGACTAGCGGGGATAAATGAGCAGTTCTTC. The chain carries TRBV2 and TRBJ2-1; 11 bases agree with TRBD2. V lost 5 bases and J lost 7; bases outside the gene matches: 4. CDR1 is SNHLY, CDR2 FYNNEI, per germline. This CDR3 comprises 14 residues.

This clone was found once. The chain employs TRBV10-1 and TRBJ2-2; D unclear. Trimming shortened V by 4 bases and J by 6 bases, and 12 bases separated the two germline ends. The CDR3 extends over 14 amino acids. CDR1 is WNHNN, CDR2 SYGVQD, per germline (reference sequence). CDR3 DNA sequence: TGCGCCAGCAGTGGGTGGAAAAGTCCCGGGGAGCTGTTTTTT. Its translation is CASSGWKSPGELFF.

The J gene is TRBJ2-3, the V gene TRBV28, with D perhaps matching TRBD1 (6 bases). This CDR3 comprises 13 residues. V lost 3 bases, J lost 5 bases, and 9 bases lay in between. From germline, CDR1 is MDHEN and CDR2 SYDVKM. CDR3 residues: CASSFNREDTQYF. The CDR3 nucleotides read TGTGCCAGCAGTTTCAACAGGGAAGATACGCAGTATTTT.